The table lists the clone carrying this T cell receptor (beta chain) with many counts. The V gene's germline CDR1 is ENHRY and CDR2 SYGVKD. V was cut by 5 bases and J by 3 bases, with 10 bases left in between. There are 13 residues in the CDR3. As to time point: newly diagnosed GD, antithyroid drugs for less than 3 months. Construction of the TCR library relied on RNA isolated from PBMCs. The data stem from a study of regulatory T cells in long-lasting Graves disease. The TCR beta library used iRepertoire HTBI primers with Arm-PCR amplification of CDR3. TCRdb passed the multiplex PCR reads through MiXCR, listing each CDR3 protein once. This sample has about 430,000 distinct CDR3 sequences; over 12% occur once, and the top ten carry roughly 8%. Separately, the same data were catalogued under a study of T cells in Graves' hyperthyroidism and ophthalmopathy.

The sequences come from peripheral blood mononuclear cells (PBMCs), collected at new diagnosis, from a patient treated with antithyroid drugs. The TCR was taken from a woman aged 40 to 50 with Graves disease. This chain links TRBV10-3 with TRBJ1-2, with a weak D call TRBD1 (5 bases). CDR3 sequence: CAISPRDDYGYTF. CDR3 coding DNA: TGTGCCATCAGTCCCCGGGACGACTATGGCTACACCTTC.